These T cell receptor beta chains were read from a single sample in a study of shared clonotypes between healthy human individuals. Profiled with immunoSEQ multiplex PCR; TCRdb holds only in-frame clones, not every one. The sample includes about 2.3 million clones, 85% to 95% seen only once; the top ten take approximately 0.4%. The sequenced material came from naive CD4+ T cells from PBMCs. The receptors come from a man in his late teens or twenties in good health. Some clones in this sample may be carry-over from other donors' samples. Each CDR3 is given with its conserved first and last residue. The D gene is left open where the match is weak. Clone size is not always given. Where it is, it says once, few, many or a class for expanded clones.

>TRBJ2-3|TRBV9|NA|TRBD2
CASSVSSGSVADTQYF
TGTGCCAGCAGCGTTTCTAGCGGGAGTGTGGCGGATACGCAGTATTTT
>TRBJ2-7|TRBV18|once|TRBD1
CASSPPGTAYEQYF
TGTGCCAGCTCACCACCGGGGACAGCCTACGAGCAGTACTTC
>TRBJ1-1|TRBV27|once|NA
CASSLKAGFPMNTEAFF
TGTGCCAGCAGCCTAAAAGCGGGATTCCCCATGAACACTGAAGCTTTCTTT
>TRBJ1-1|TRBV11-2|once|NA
CASSFWGALSVENTEAFF
TGTGCCAGCAGCTTCTGGGGGGCGCTTAGTGTAGAAAACACTGAAGCTTTCTTT
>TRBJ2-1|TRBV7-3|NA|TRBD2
CASSLYAGTSSNEQFF
TGTGCCAGCAGCTTATACGCCGGGACTAGTAGCAATGAGCAGTTCTTC
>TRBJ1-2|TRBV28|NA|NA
CASSLKSYGYTF
TGTGCCAGCAGTTTGAAGAGCTATGGCTACACCTTC
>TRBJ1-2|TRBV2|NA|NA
CASGLGGTNYGYTF
TGTGCCAGCGGCTTGGGGGGCACAAACTATGGCTACACCTTC
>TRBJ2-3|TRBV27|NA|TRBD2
CASSSRRTSGRWDTQYF
TGTGCCAGCAGTTCCAGACGGACTAGCGGGAGATGGGATACGCAGTATTTT
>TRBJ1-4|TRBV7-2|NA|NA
CASSLGGRSNEKLFF
TGTGCCAGCAGCTTAGGCGGGAGGTCTAATGAAAAACTGTTTTTT
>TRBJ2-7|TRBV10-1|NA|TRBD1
CASTTGQGNEQYF
TGCGCCAGCACCACGGGACAGGGGAACGAGCAGTACTTC
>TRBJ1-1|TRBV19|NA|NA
CASSMTVQTEAFF
TGTGCCAGTAGTATGACAGTTCAGACTGAAGCTTTCTTT
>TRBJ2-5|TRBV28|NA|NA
CASSSPGGQETQYF
TGTGCCAGCAGTTCCCCAGGGGGGCAAGAGACCCAGTACTTC
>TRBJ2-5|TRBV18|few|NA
CASSSQETQYF
TGTGCCAGCTCATCACAAGAGACCCAGTACTTC
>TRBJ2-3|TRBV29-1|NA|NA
CSVDGSGSTDTQYF
TGCAGCGTTGATGGATCAGGGAGCACAGATACGCAGTATTTT
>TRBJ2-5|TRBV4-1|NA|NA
CASSQARVFQETQYF
TGCGCCAGCAGCCAAGCGAGAGTGTTCCAAGAGACCCAGTACTTC
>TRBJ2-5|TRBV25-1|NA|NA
CASSPALGTQETQYF
TGTGCCAGCAGTCCCGCCCTCGGGACCCAAGAGACCCAGTACTTC
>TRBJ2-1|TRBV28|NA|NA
CASSSRTWVPFREQFF
TGTGCCAGCAGTTCTCGGACATGGGTGCCCTTTCGAGAGCAGTTCTTC
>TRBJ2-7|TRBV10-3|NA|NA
CAISVGTESYEQYF
TGTGCCATCAGTGTAGGGACGGAGTCCTACGAGCAGTACTTC
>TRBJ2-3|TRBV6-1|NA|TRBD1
CASTLDRGRDTQYF
TGTGCCAGCACTCTGGACAGGGGGCGGGATACGCAGTATTTT
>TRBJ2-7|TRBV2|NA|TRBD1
CASSGLRGRDDEQYF
TGTGCCAGCAGTGGTCTTAGGGGGCGAGACGACGAGCAGTACTTC
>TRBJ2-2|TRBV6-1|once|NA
CASSERGVTGELFF
TGTGCCAGCAGTGAAAGAGGGGTGACCGGGGAGCTGTTTTTT
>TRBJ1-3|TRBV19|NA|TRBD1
CASSILGGAGNTIYF
TGTGCCAGTAGTATTCTAGGGGGCGCCGGAAACACCATATATTTT
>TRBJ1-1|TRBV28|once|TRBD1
CASSVVGGPPGTEAFF
TGTGCCAGCAGTGTAGTAGGGGGCCCTCCTGGCACTGAAGCTTTCTTT
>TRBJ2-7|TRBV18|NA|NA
CASSPIEYEQYF
TGTGCCAGCTCACCAATCGAATACGAGCAGTACTTC
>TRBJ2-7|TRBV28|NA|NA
CASRGTWEQYF
TGTGCCAGCAGGGGGACTTGGGAGCAGTACTTC
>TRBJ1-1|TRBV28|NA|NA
CASSLPLSPLKAFF
TGTGCCAGCAGTTTACCCCTATCCCCATTGAAAGCTTTCTTT
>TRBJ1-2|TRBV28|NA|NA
CACQTARPGGYTF
TGTGCCTGCCAAACGGCCCGGCCTGGTGGCTACACCTTC
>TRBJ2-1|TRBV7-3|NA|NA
CASSLGHNEQFF
TGTGCCAGCAGCTTAGGGCACAATGAGCAGTTCTTC
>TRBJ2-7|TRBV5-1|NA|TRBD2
CASSPGLAREGEQYF
TGCGCCAGCAGCCCGGGACTAGCTCGGGAAGGCGAGCAGTACTTC
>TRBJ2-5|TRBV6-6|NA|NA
CASSYLQTQYF
TGTGCCAGCAGTTACCTGCAGACCCAGTACTTC
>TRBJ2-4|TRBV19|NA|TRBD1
CASSSRDRKNIQYF
TGTGCCAGTAGTTCCCGGGACAGAAAAAACATTCAGTACTTC
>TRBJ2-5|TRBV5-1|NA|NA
CASSFAASQETQYF
TGCGCCAGCAGCTTCGCAGCGTCTCAAGAGACCCAGTACTTC
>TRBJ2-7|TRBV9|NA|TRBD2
CASSVSGLAGGPYYEQYF
TGTGCCAGCAGCGTCTCGGGACTAGCGGGAGGCCCTTACTACGAGCAGTACTTC
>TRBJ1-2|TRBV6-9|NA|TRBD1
CASVGQDYGYTF
TGTGCCAGCGTGGGACAGGACTATGGCTACACCTTC
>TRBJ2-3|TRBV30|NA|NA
CAWSALGTPWRDTQYF
TGTGCCTGGAGTGCTCTCGGGACGCCTTGGAGGGATACGCAGTATTTT
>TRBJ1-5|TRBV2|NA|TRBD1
CASSPTGVGGQPQHF
TGTGCCAGCAGCCCGACAGGGGTAGGAGGTCAGCCCCAGCATTTT
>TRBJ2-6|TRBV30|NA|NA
CAWSEAGFGANVLTF
TGTGCCTGGAGCGAGGCCGGGTTTGGGGCCAACGTCCTGACTTTC
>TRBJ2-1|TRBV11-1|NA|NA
CASSLARLYNEQFF
TGTGCCAGCAGCTTAGCGAGGCTCTACAATGAGCAGTTCTTC
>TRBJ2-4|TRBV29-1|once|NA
CSVVAGLTIPLAKNIQYF
TGCAGCGTTGTAGCCGGACTAACGATACCCCTAGCCAAAAACATTCAGTACTTC
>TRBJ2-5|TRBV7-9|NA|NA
CASSYRTGEETQYF
TGTGCCAGCAGCTATCGGACGGGAGAAGAGACCCAGTACTTC
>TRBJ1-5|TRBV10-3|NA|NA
CAISESASVQPQHF
TGTGCCATCAGTGAGTCTGCATCGGTCCAGCCCCAGCATTTT
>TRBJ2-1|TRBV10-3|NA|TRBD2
CAINGGRNGGNEQFF
TGTGCCATCAACGGCGGGAGAAATGGTGGCAATGAGCAGTTCTTC
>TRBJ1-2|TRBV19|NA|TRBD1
CASRTDRGGYGYTF
TGTGCCAGTAGGACGGACAGGGGCGGCTATGGCTACACCTTC
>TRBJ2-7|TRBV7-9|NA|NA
CASSLGDEQYF
TGTGCCAGCAGCTTAGGAGACGAGCAGTACTTC
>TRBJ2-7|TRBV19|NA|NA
CASSIGLLDRDEQYF
TGTGCCAGTAGTATAGGACTCCTAGATCGGGACGAGCAGTACTTC
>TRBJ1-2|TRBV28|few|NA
CASRAGAVNYGYTF
TGTGCCAGCAGGGCAGGGGCCGTAAACTATGGCTACACCTTC
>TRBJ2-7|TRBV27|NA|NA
CASSLFRFYEQYF
TGTGCCAGCAGTTTGTTCAGGTTCTACGAGCAGTACTTC
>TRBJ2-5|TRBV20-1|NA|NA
CSADRETQYF
TGCAGTGCGGATCGGGAGACCCAGTACTTC
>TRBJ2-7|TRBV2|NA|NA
CASSEPISYEQYF
TGTGCCAGCAGTGAACCGATCTCCTACGAGCAGTACTTC
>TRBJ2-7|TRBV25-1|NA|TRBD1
CASRTGGLHEQYF
TGTGCCAGCAGGACAGGGGGCCTCCACGAGCAGTACTTC